This TCR beta chain derives from a study of shared clonotypes between healthy human individuals. General study findings and limits: Some naive CD4 clonotypes, 4.5% to 5.5%, turned up in common across a handful of donors. What naive subsets generally showed was a larger estimated richness than memory subsets showed. When compared with the clonotypes that were shared by all four sorted-subset donors, the non-shared clonotypes turned out to have lower generation probabilities.

Points on this clone: Its antigen remains unidentified.

Execution of the assay was at deep level. Method: immunoSEQ multiplex PCR; TCRdb's copy keeps in-frame clones and lacks some. This table holds 630,000 or so clones, 95% to 98% found once. Only CD45RO-negative cells positively selected for CCR7 counted as naive CD8 cells, so terminally differentiated effector memory CD45RA+ cells were excluded. This sequence originates from a man aged 25-45 years in good health. Sequencing was done on a sample of naive CD8+ T cells sorted from blood.

The CDR3 sequence is CASTPGTTLGYNEQFF. DNA of the CDR3: TGTGCCAGTACCCCCGGGACTACCCTTGGCTACAATGAGCAGTTCTTC. The chain links TRBV19 to TRBJ2-1; 7 bases map to TRBD2. The junction had 12 bases not matched to a gene; V was cut back by 7 bases and J by 3 bases. This CDR3 spans 16 amino acids. In germline, CDR1 is LNHDA, CDR2 SQIVND (reference sequence).